This T cell receptor beta chain was sequenced in a study of T cells in Graves' hyperthyroidism and ophthalmopathy. For the study at large: The authors collected peripheral blood at initial diagnosis, before any treatment.

Regarding the study as a whole: Blood also contained most expanded thyroid clonotypes above 0.001. A model using 13 V-J features told ophthalmopathy apart from stable hyperthyroidism.

RNA transcripts yielded amplified TCR beta CDR3 regions. The HTBI primer set served for first-round RT-PCR of the TCR CDR3. TCRdb reanalysed the multiplex PCR reads using MiXCR and keeps one entry per CDR3 protein. Counted here are about 620,000 distinct CDR3 sequences, around 15% occurring once; the ten biggest clones make up 3% to 4.5%. About this clonotype: Its target is unknown.

Per germline, CDR1 MNHNS and CDR2 SASEGT. Trimming stripped 1 base from V and 3 bases from J, with 13 bases between. This CDR3 has 16 amino acids. Sequencing used blood. The chain employs TRBV6-1 and TRBJ1-5, with D maybe TRBD1 (6 bases). This sequence originates from a woman in her 30s with Graves' hyperthyroidism. The CDR3 here is CASSEGLGGNNQPQHF. CDR3 in DNA: TGTGCCAGCAGTGAAGGGTTGGGGGGCAACAATCAGCCCCAGCATTTT.